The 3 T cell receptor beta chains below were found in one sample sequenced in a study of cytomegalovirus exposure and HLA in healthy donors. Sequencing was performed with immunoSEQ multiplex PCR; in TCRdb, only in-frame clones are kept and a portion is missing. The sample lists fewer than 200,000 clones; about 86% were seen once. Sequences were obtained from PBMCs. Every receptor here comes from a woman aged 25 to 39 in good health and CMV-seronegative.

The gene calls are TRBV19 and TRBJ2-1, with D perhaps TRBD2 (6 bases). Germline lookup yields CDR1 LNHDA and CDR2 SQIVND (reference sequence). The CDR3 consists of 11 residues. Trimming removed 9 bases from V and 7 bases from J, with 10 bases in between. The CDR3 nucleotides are TGTGCCAGCCTAGGGACTAATGAGCAGTTCTTC. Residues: CASLGTNEQFF.

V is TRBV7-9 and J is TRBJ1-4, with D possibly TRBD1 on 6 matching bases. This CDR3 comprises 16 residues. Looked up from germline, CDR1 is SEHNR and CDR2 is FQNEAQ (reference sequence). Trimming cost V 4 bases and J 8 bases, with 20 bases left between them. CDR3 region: CASSSIGQPHLEKLFF. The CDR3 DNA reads TGTGCCAGCAGCTCAATCGGACAGCCGCATTTGGAAAAACTGTTTTTT. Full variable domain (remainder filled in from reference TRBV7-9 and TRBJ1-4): DTGVSQNPRHKITKRGQNVTFRCDPISEHNRLYWYRQTLGQGPEFLTYFQNEAQLEKSRLLSDRFSAERPKGSFSTLEIQRTEQGDSAMYLCASSSIGQPHLEKLFFGSGTQLSVL.

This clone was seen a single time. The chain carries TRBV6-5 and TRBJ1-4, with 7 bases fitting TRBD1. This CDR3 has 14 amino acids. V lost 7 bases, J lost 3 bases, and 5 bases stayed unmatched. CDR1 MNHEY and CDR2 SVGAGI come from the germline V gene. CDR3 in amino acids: CASNTRGANEKLFF. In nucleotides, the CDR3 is TGTGCCAGCAATACCAGGGGGGCTAATGAAAAACTGTTTTTT.